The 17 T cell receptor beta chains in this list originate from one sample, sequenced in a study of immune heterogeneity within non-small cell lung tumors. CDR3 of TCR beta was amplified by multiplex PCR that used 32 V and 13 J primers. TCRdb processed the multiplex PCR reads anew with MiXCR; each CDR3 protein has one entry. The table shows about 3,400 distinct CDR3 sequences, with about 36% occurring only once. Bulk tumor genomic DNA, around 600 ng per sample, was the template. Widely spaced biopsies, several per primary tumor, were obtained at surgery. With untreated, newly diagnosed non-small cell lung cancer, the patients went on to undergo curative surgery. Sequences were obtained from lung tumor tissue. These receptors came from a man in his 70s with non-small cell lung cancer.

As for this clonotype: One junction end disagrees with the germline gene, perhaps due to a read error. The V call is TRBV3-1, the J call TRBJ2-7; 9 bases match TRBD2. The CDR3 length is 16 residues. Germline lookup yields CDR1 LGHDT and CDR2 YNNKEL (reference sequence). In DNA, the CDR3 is TGTGCCAGCAGCTCCCGTCGTAGCGGGAGTGTTGAAGAGCGGTACTTC. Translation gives CASSSRRSGSVEERYF.

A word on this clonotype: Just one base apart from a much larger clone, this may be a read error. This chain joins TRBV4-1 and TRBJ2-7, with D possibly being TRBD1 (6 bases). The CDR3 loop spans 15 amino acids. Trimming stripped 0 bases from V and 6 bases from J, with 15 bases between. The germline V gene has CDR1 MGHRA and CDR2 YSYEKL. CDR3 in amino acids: CASSQDRQGWVEQYF. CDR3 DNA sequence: TGCGCCAGCAGCCAAGATCGGCAGGGGTGGGTCGAGCAGTACTTC.

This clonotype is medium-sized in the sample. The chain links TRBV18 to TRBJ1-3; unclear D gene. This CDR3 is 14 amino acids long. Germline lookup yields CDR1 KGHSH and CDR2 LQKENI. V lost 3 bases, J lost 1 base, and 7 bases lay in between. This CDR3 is CASSPSVSGNTIYF. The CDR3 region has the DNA TGTGCCAGCTCACCGTCGGTGTCTGGAAACACCATATATTTT.

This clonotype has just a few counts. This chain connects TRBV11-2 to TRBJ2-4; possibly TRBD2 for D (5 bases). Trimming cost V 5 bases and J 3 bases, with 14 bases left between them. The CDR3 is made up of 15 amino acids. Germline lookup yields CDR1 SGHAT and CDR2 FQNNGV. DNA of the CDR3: TGTGCCAGCAGCCCCCCCGAGGGCCTCAAAAACATTCAGTACTTC. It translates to CASSPPEGLKNIQYF.

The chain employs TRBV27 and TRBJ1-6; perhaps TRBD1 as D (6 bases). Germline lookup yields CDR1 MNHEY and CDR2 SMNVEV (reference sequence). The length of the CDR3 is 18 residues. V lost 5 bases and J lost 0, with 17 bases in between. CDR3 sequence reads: CASSPAVGASSYNSPLHF. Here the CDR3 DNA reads TGTGCCAGCAGTCCTGCTGTGGGGGCTAGCTCCTATAATTCACCCCTCCACTTT.

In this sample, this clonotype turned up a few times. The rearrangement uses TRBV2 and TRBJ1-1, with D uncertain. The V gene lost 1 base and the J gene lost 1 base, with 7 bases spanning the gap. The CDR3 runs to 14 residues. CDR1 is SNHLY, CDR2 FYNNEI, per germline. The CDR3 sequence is CASSEGRTNTEAFF. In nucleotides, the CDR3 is TGTGCCAGCAGTGAAGGCAGGACGAACACTGAAGCTTTCTTT.

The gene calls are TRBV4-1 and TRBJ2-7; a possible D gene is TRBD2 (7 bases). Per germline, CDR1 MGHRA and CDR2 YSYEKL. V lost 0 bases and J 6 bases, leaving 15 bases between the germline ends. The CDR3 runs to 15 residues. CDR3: CASSQDLGEGGEQYF. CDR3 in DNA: TGCGCCAGCAGCCAAGATTTGGGGGAGGGGGGCGAGCAGTACTTC.

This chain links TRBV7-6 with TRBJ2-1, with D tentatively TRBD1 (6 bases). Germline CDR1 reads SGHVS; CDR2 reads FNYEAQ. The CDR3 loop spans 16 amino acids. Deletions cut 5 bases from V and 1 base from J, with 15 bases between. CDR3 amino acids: CASSPHDQGSYNEQFF. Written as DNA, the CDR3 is TGTGCCAGCAGCCCACACGATCAGGGGTCCTACAATGAGCAGTTCTTC.

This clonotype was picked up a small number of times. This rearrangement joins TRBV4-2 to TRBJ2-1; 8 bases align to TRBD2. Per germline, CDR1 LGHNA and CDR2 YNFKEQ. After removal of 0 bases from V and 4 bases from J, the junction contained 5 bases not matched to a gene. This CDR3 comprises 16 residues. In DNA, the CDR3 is TGTGCCAGCAGCCAAGACGGGGGGGATCCTTACAATGAGCAGTTCTTC. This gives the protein CASSQDGGDPYNEQFF.

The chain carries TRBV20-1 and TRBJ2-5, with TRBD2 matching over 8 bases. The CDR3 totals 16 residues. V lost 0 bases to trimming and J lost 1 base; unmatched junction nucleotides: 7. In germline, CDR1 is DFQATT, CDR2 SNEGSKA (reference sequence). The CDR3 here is CSAREYVAGIQETQYF. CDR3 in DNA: TGCAGTGCTAGAGAGTATGTAGCGGGGATCCAAGAGACCCAGTACTTC.

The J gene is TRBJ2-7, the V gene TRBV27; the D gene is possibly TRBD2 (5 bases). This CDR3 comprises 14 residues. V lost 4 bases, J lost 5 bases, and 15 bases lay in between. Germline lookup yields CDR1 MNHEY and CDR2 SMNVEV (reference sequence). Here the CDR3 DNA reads TGTGCCAGCAGTTGGGTCGGGATCGGGAACGAGCAGTACTTC. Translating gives CASSWVGIGNEQYF.

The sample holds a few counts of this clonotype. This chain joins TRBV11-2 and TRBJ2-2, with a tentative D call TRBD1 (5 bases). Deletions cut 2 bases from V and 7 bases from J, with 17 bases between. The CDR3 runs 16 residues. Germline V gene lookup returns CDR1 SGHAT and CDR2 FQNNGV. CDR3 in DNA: TGTGCCAGCAGCTTAAGGTGGGGCGCGATTGGCGGGGAGCTGTTTTTT. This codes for CASSLRWGAIGGELFF.

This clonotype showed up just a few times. CDR3 sequence: CASSVGGFSYNEQFF. The CDR3 bases are TGTGCCAGCAGCGTAGGGGGGTTCTCCTACAATGAGCAGTTCTTC. This chain links TRBV9 with TRBJ2-1, with D perhaps matching TRBD1 or TRBD2 (5 bases each). Trimming took off 0 bases at V and 0 bases at J, with 7 bases between the two ends. Germline V gene data show CDR1 as SGDLS and CDR2 as YYNGEE. This CDR3 region has 15 residues.

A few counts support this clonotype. CDR3 coding DNA: TGTGCCAGCACCCCGAGGAGGCCCCCCTACGAGCAGTACTTC. This translates into CASTPRRPPYEQYF. The chain joins TRBV28 to TRBJ2-7, with D possibly matching TRBD2 (5 bases). Deletions cut 7 bases from V and 2 bases from J, with 15 bases between. The CDR3 is 14 amino acids. Germline V gene sequence: CDR1 MDHEN, CDR2 SYDVKM.

The chain's CDR3 is CASSPTGGRGEQFF. Written as DNA, the CDR3 is TGTGCCAGCAGTCCCACAGGGGGAAGAGGTGAGCAGTTCTTC. The chain joins TRBV7-8 to TRBJ2-1; 8 positions agree with TRBD1. From germline, CDR1 is SGHVS and CDR2 FQNEAQ. There are 14 residues in the CDR3. J gave up 9 bases and V 6 bases, and 10 bases lay outside the gene matches.

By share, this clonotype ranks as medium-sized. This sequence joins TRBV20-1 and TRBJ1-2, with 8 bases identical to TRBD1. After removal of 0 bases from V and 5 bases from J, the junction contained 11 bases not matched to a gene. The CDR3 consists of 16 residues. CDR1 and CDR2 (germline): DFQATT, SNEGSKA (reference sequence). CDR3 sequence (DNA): TGCAGTGCTAGAGAGAGCGATAGGACAGGGATGTATGGCTACACCTTC. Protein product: CSARESDRTGMYGYTF.

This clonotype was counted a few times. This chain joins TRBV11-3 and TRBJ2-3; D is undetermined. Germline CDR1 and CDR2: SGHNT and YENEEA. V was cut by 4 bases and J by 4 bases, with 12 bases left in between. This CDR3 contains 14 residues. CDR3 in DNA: TGTGCCAGCAGCTCAAGACTTCAGCCAGATACGCAGTATTTT. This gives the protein CASSSRLQPDTQYF. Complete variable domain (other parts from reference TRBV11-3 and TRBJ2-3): EAGVVQSPRYKIIEKKQPVAFWCNPISGHNTLYWYLQNLGQGPELLIRYENEEAVDDSQLPKDRFSAERLKGVDSTLKIQPAELGDSAVYLCASSSRLQPDTQYFGPGTRLTVL.